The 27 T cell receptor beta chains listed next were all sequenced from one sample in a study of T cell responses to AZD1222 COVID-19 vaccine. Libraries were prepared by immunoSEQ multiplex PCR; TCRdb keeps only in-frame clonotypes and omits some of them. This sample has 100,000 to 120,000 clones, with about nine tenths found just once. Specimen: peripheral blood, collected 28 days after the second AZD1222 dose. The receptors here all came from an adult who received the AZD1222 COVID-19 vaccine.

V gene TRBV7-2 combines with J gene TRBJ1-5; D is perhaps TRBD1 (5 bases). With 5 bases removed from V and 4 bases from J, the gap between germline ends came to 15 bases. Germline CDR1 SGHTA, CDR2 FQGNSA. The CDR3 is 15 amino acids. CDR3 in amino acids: CASSPLSRENQPQHF. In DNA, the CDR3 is TGTGCCAGCAGCCCCCTGAGCAGGGAGAATCAGCCCCAGCATTTT.

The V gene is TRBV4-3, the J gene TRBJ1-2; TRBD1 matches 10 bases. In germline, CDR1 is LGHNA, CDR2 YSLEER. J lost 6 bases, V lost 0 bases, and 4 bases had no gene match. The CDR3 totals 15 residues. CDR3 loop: CASSQEWGQGHGYTF. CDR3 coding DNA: TGCGCCAGCAGCCAAGAATGGGGACAGGGGCATGGCTACACCTTC.

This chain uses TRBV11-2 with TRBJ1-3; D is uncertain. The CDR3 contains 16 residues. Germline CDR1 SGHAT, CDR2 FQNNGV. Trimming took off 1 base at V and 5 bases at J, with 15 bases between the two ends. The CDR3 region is CASSLVAGRDRNTIYF. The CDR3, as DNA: TGTGCCAGCAGCTTAGTGGCAGGCCGCGACCGAAACACCATATATTTT.

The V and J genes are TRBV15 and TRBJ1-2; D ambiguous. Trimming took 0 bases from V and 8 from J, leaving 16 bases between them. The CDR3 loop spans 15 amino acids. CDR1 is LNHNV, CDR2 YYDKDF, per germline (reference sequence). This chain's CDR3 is CATSRDRGSFGGYTF. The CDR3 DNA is TGTGCCACCAGCAGAGACCGGGGTTCCTTCGGGGGCTACACCTTC.

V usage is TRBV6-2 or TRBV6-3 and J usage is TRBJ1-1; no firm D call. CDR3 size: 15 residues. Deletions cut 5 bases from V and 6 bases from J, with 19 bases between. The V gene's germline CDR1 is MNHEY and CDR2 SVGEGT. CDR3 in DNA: TGTGCCAGCAGTGCGAAGTCGACGAGAGAGCCTGAAGCTTTCTTT. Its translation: CASSAKSTREPEAFF.

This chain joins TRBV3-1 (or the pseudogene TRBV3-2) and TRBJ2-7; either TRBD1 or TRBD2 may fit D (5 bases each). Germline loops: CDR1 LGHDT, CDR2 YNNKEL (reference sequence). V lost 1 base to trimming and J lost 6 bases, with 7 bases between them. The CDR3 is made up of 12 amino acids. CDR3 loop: CASSQGGSEQYF. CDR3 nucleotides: TGTGCCAGCAGCCAAGGGGGGAGCGAGCAGTACTTC.

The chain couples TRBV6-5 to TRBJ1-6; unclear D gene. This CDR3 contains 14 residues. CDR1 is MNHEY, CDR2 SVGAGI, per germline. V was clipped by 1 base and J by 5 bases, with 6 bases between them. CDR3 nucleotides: TGTGCCAGCAGTTACTTGGGGAATAATTCACCCCTCCACTTT. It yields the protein CASSYLGNNSPLHF.

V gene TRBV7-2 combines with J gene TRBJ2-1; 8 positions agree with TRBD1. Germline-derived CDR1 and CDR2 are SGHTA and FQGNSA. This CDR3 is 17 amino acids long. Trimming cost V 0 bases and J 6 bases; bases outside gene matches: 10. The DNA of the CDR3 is TGTGCCAGCAGCTTAGCGGGACAGGCCAGACGGGCCAATGAGCAGTTCTTC. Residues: CASSLAGQARRANEQFF.

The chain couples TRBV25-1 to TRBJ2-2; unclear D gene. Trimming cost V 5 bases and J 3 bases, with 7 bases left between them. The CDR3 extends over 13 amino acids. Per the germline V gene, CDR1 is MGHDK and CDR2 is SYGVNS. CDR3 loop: CASSLQYTGELFF. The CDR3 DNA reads TGTGCCAGCAGTCTACAGTACACCGGGGAGCTGTTTTTT.

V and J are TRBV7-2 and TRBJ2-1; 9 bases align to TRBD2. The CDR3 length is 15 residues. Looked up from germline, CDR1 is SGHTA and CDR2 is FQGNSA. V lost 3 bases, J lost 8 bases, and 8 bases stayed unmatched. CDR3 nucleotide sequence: TGTGCCAGCAGCTTTGCCAGCGGGGGGCGGGATGAGCAGTTCTTC. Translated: CASSFASGGRDEQFF.

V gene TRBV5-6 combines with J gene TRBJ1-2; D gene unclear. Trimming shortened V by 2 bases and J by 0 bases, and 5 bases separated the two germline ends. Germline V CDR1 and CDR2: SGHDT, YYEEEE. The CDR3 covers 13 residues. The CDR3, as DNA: TGTGCCAGCAGCTTTCGCGCTAACTATGGCTACACCTTC. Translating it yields CASSFRANYGYTF.

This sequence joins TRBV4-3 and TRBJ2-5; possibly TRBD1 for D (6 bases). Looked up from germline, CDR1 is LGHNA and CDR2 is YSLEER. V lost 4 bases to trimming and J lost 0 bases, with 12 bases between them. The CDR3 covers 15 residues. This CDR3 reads CASSRTGQNQETQYF. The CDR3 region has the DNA TGCGCCAGCAGCCGGACTGGACAGAACCAAGAGACCCAGTACTTC.

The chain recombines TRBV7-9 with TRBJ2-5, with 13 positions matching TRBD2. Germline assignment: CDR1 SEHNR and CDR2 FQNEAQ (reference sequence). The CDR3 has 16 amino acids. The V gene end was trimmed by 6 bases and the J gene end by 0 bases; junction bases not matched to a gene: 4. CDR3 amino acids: CASSSGLAGYQETQYF. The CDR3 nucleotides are TGTGCCAGCAGTTCGGGACTAGCGGGGTACCAAGAGACCCAGTACTTC.

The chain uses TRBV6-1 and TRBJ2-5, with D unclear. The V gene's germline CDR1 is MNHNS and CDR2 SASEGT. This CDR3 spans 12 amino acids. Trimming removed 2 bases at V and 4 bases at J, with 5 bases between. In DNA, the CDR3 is TGTGCCAGCAGTGAATTAGGAGAGACCCAGTACTTC. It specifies CASSELGETQYF.

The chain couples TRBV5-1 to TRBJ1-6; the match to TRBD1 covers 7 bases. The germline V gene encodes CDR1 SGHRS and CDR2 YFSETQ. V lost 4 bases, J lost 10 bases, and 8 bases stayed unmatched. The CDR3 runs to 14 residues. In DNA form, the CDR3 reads TGCGCCAGCAGCCCCCAGGGGGATTCCTCACCCCTCCACTTT. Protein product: CASSPQGDSSPLHF.

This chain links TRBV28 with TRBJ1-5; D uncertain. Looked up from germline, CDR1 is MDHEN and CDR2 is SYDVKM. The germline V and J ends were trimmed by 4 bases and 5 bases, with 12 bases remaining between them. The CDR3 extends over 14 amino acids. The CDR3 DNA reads TGTGCCAGCAGTTACGACGGTTCTTATCAGCCCCAGCATTTT. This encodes CASSYDGSYQPQHF. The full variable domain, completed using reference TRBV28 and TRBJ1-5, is DVKVTQSSRYLVKRTGEKVFLECVQDMDHENMFWYRQDPGLGLRLIYFSYDVKMKEKGDIPEGYSVSREKKERFSLILESASTNQTSMYLCASSYDGSYQPQHFGDGTRLSIL.

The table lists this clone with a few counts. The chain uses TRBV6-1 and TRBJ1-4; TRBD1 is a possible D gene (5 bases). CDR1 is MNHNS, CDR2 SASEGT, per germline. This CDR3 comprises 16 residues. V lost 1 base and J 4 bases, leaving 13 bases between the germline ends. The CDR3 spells CASSEGPGTGNEKLFF. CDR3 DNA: TGTGCCAGCAGTGAAGGGCCAGGGACGGGTAATGAAAAACTGTTTTTT.

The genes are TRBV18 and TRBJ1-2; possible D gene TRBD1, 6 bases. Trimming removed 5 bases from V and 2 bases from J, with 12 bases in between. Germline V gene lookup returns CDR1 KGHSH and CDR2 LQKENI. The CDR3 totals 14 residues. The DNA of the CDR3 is TGTGCCAGCTCAAATTACAGGGAGAACTATGGCTACACCTTC. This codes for CASSNYRENYGYTF.

This chain's CDR3 is CASSQAGLEKLFF. The CDR3 DNA reads TGTGCCAGCAGCCAAGCAGGGTTGGAAAAACTGTTTTTT. V usage is TRBV14 and J usage is TRBJ1-4, with D possibly TRBD1 on 5 matching bases. Trimming left V 1 base short and J 8 bases short, with 8 bases between. Per germline, CDR1 SGHDN and CDR2 FVKESK. CDR3 size: 13 residues.

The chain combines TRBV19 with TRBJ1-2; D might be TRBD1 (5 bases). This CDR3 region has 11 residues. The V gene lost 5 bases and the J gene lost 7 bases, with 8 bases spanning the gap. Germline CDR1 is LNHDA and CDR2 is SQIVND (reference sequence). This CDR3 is CASSGGIGYTF. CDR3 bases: TGTGCCAGTAGTGGGGGTATTGGCTACACCTTC.

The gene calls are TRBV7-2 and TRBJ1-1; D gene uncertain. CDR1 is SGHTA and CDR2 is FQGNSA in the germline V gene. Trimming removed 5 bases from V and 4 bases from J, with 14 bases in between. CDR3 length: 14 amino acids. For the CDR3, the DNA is TGTGCCAGCAGCCTTCTGGCGGAAGCCACTGAAGCTTTCTTT. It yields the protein CASSLLAEATEAFF.

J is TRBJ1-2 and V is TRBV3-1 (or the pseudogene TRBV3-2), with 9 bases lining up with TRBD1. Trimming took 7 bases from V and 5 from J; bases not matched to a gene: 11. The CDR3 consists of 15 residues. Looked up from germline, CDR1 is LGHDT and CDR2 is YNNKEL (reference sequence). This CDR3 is CASTPRDRVTYGYTF. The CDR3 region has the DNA TGTGCCAGCACCCCCAGGGACAGGGTCACATATGGCTACACCTTC.

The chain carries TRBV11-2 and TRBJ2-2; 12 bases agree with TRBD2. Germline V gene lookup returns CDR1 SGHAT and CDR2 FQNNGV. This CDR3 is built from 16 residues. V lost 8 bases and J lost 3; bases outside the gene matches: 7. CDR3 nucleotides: TGTGCCAGCGGACTAGCGGGGCATGAGCACACCGGGGAGCTGTTTTTT. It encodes CASGLAGHEHTGELFF.

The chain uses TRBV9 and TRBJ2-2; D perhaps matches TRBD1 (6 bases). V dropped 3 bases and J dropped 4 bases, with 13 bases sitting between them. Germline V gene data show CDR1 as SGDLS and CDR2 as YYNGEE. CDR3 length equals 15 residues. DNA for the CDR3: TGTGCCAGCAGCGGAGGGCGAGGGGGCACCGGGGAGCTGTTTTTT. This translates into CASSGGRGGTGELFF.

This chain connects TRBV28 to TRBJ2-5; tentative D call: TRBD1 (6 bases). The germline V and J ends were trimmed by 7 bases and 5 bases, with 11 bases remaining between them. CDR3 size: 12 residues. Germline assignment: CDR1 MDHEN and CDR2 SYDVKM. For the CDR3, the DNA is TGTGCCAGCACCGACAGGCGGGAGACCCAGTACTTC. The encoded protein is CASTDRRETQYF.

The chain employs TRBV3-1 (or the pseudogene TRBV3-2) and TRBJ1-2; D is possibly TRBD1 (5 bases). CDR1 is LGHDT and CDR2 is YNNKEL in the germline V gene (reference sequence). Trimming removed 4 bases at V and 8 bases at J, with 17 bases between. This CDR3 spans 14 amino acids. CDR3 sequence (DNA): TGTGCCAGCAGCCCCTACGGCCAGGGAGGGGGCTACACCTTC. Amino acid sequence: CASSPYGQGGGYTF.

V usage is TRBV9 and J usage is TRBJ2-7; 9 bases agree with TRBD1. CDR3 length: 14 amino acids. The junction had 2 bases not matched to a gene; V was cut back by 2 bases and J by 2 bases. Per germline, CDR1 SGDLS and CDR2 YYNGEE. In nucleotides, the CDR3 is TGTGCCAGCAGCGTGGGGACAGGGACCTACGAGCAGTACTTC. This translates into CASSVGTGTYEQYF.